This paragraph covers one T cell receptor (beta chain) sequence. Antigen: not known. This entry belongs to a study of somatic mutations in cytotoxic T cells in rheumatoid arthritis. Trimming left V 5 bases short and J 8 bases short, with 15 bases between. Germline loops: CDR1 SEHNR, CDR2 FQNEAQ (reference sequence). The CDR3 totals 14 residues. Overall study results and limits: Unlike healthy controls, rheumatoid arthritis patients had CD8+ clonality that increased with age. Antigens recognized by the expanded CD8+ clones were unknown.

Original handling: Patient CD8+ clones bigger than 1% seldom lined up with published virus-specific TCRB sequences. Measured with immunoSEQ multiplex PCR; TCRdb has only the in-frame clones, and not every one. V and J calls and clone size are those listed in that table; D and trimming were worked out from the DNA. The data contain some 20,000 clones, under 85% of them singletons. Positively selected by magnetic beads, CD4+ and CD8+ cells were purity-checked by flow cytometry. This receptor was identified in an adult with rheumatoid arthritis. V is TRBV7-9 and J is TRBJ1-4; D is possibly TRBD1 (6 bases). The sequenced sample consisted of CD8+ T cells sorted from blood. CDR3 DNA sequence: TGTGCCAGCAGCCGGTCTGGGGGCAAAGAAAAACTGTTTTTT. Protein: CASSRSGGKEKLFF.